Listed below are T cell receptor beta chains from one sample, sequenced in a study of beta chain features in type 1 diabetes. Repertoires were generated with immunoSEQ multiplex PCR, while TCRdb's copy carries only in-frame clones and drops some. In the table there are about 410,000 clones, about 15% of which are singletons. Sequencing was performed on naive CD4+ T cells from blood. Every receptor here comes from a man under 40 in good health. Each CDR3 is given with its conserved first and last residue. The order of the fields is V gene, CDR3 protein.

TRBV19,CASSKAVYNEQFF
TRBV27,CASSFTTGTLNTEAFF
TRBV2,CASSRQGATAEAFF
TRBV7-8,CASSLGTVTPQETQYF
TRBV7-6,CASSLVTGSGELFF
TRBV6-5,CASYRGGRAGETQYF
TRBV7-3,CASSLMLGTDTQYF
TRBV10-3,CAISRDRGGETQYF
TRBV2,CASSVSGRYNEQFF
TRBV2,CASTPFGTDQETQYF
TRBV20-1,CSAMTGSGYTF
TRBV30,CAWSVQGFTEAFF
TRBV30,CAWSRGTASNQPQHF
TRBV13,CASYGQVNALSGANVLTF
TRBV6-5,CASSRVGTGGTEAFF
TRBV9,CASSVTPTGANVLTF
TRBV29-1,CSVEAANEQFF
TRBV7-8,CASNMERTDTQYF
TRBV12-5,CASGLAGTSDREQFF
TRBV7-2,CASSLETSGKTQYF
TRBV13,CASSLSTTGTNTGELFF
TRBV25-1,CASSDTGTGNLYGYTF
TRBV12-5,CASGSTPGTSNEQFF
TRBV6-1,CASSEATFYGYTF
TRBV7-2,CASSRSGQETQYF
TRBV5-6,CASSLGVNYGYTF
TRBV7-3,CASSPWTGGFNEQFF
TRBV7-3,CASSLSWVETQYF
TRBV7-2,CASSWQTSTDTQYF
TRBV7-2,CASSRDNLGANVLTF
TRBV14,CASSRYGDFLSGANVLTF
TRBV30,CAWSRQLNTEAFF
TRBV19,CASSVQGEYNEQFF
TRBV9,CASRRTSGDTDTQYF
TRBV30,CAWSAGLNQPQHF
TRBV7-9,CASSLVAGVLETQYF
TRBV11-3,CASSLRLTDTQYF
TRBV7-3,CASSLTESFPGGKYGYTF
TRBV30,CAWSEAGMVEQFF
TRBV7-9,CASSKTSGASSTDTQYF
TRBV7-2,CASSYSGGLYNEQFF
TRBV7-3,CASSSSTGPGYNEQFF
TRBV7-2,CASSLVAGGLNYGYTF
TRBV6-6,CASGDREDYGYTF
TRBV25-1,CASGGPGATHYGYTF
TRBV9,CASSAGTGNNEQFF
TRBV5-6,CASRRNTGELFF
TRBV19,CASTVPGGSGANVLTF
TRBV5-6,CASSFAGGKNIQYF
TRBV7-9,CASSSFGWQEGKLFF
TRBV4-2,CASSQAGTSRSTDTQYF
TRBV7-3,CASSLTIEETQYF
TRBV23-1,CASSHPSPATNEKLFF
TRBV23-1,CAIKVGHSSNQPQHF
TRBV29-1,CSVEMGEGYNGDTQYF
TRBV30,CAWNTGIGQETQYF
TRBV5-1,CASSLGGTSIVNEQFF
TRBV29-1,CSVLRAGLQLKQFF